A single TCR beta chain is shown here with its context. This clonotype was detected many times. Its cognate antigen has yet to be identified. Base qualities are missing; no much larger clone stands one base away. This was a case-control study nested in a cohort of healthcare workers in London, UK, who had nasopharyngeal swab PCR tests and blood samples taken every week. Healthcare workers were recruited between 23 and 31 March 2020, during the week of the UK lockdown, and were followed weekly for up to about 15 weeks. This sample was included in a study of early T cells in non-severe SARS-CoV-2 infection (dated by TCRdb to the early 2020s). Concerning the study at large: Because TCR sequencing relied on bulk RNA taken from unsorted whole blood, pairing of alpha and beta chains was not possible.

From the cysteine through the phenylalanine, the CDR3 covers 13 amino acids. The entry retains the CDR3 DNA only, 39 bases that are in frame from base 1. As encoded in the germline V gene, CDR1 is SGHTA while CDR2 is FQGNSA. Relative to germline, V is 5 bases shorter and J is 9 bases shorter, with 16 bases between their ends. Library prep was done by 5' RACE. The listed sequencing device is NextSeq 500. Unique molecular identifiers were attached to individual cDNA molecules in the TCR library protocol so that sequencing error and PCR bias could be corrected. TCR alpha and beta chains were both sequenced, and the abundances of alpha and beta sequences in each sample were closely correlated with each other. The original methods were these. Decombinator V4 was used to perform V gene, J gene and CDR3 annotation of TCR sequences. TCRs were defined as expanded if a significant change between any two time points was detected under a Poisson model with p below 0.0001. TCR abundances were normalised to the total number of TCRs sequenced per sample and expressed as counts per million. MAIT TCRs were defined by TRAV1-2 paired with TRAJ12, TRAJ20 or TRAJ33, and iNKT TCRs by TRAV10 paired with TRAJ18. VDJdb, accessed 1 November 2021, was searched for CMV, EBV and SARS-CoV-2 annotated TCRs, with TCRs annotated for multiple antigens excluded. TCRdb passed the public sequencing reads through fastp at Q25 and MiXCR, retaining productive beta sequences. Each CDR3 protein appears once, grouped with its most common genes and DNA. The V and J calls come from TCRdb's annotation, not from the publication. This sample lists tens of thousands of distinct CDR3 sequences; 12% were detected once. In total, the top ten clones hold roughly 15% of the sample.

Points the paper makes about the study in general: VDJdb matching was skewed toward anti-spike CD8 responses and likely underestimated virus-specific expansions by missing private and CD4 specificities.

The chain is encoded by TRBV7-2 joined to TRBJ2-5; a weak D assignment points to TRBD2 (6 bases agree). The sample taken for sequencing was whole blood. This clonotype was sampled from an adult who was a healthcare worker with PCR-confirmed SARS-CoV-2 infection or an uninfected control (not recorded which). The sequenced DNA is TGTGCCAGCAGCCAAAGCGGGCCCCGGGCCCAGTACTTC. Its amino acids are CASSQSGPRAQYF. Reference TRBV7-2 and TRBJ2-5 genes cover what lies past the CDR3, so the full variable domain is GAGVSQSPSNKVTEKGKDVELRCDPISGHTALYWYRQSLGQGLEFLIYFQGNSAPDKSGLPSDRFSAERTGGSVSTLTIQRTQQEDSAVYLCASSQSGPRAQYFGPGTRLLVL.